This is a list of T cell receptor beta chains from one sample in a study of shared clonotypes between healthy human individuals. Libraries were prepared by immunoSEQ multiplex PCR; TCRdb keeps only in-frame clonotypes and omits some of them. The profile shows about 820,000 clones, around 92% of them singletons. Material for sequencing was naive CD8+ T cells sorted from blood. The origin of the receptors is a man aged 25-45 years in good health. CDR3s include the opening cysteine and the closing phenylalanine or tryptophan. A D gene is named only where the DNA matches it firmly. Size is omitted from some rows. Given values are once, few, many or a class for expanded clones.

.	TRBV6-5	TRBJ1-1	.	CASSYTTGILNTEAFF
TRBD1	TRBV5-5	TRBJ1-2	.	CASKMRTGAFYGYTF
TRBD2	TRBV4-1	TRBJ2-3	.	CASSQARSTSEEYF
TRBD2	TRBV9	TRBJ2-1	.	CASSVGGIDEQFF
.	TRBV5-1	TRBJ2-1	once	CASSLADSSYNEQFF
TRBD2	TRBV10-2	TRBJ2-3	.	CASSVSGGSTDTQYF
.	TRBV28	TRBJ2-3	once	CASSFTATDSDTDTQYF
.	TRBV4-2	TRBJ2-1	.	CASSPEKRQVLGIEQFF
.	TRBV7-6	TRBJ1-2	.	CASSNFTGDYGYTF
.	TRBV7-9	TRBJ2-3	.	CASSLGTAGGTDTQYF
TRBD1	TRBV11-2	TRBJ2-7	.	CASSGDHRGPFYEQYF
TRBD2	TRBV2	TRBJ2-2	.	CAGSGGLDTGELFF
.	TRBV2	TRBJ2-7	.	CASNERTVISYEQYF
.	TRBV6-6	TRBJ2-7	.	CASSYTGANEQYF
TRBD2	TRBV27	TRBJ2-5	.	CASSTTSTSGRQETQYF
TRBD2	TRBV2	TRBJ2-1	once	CASSEDEAGVVYNEQFF
.	TRBV6-6	TRBJ2-7	.	CASSPSRGTWDF
.	TRBV20-1	TRBJ2-7	.	CSARVPYEQYF
TRBD2	TRBV6-5	TRBJ2-7	few	CASTPPGLAVYEQYF
TRBD2	TRBV7-9	TRBJ2-5	.	CASSSVGGVGETQYF
.	TRBV19	TRBJ2-7	.	CASGPRAFDYEQYF
.	TRBV7-9	TRBJ2-6	.	CGGSHSSGANVLTF
TRBD2	TRBV27	TRBJ2-7	.	CASSFLTSGRNEQYF
.	TRBV9	TRBJ1-2	.	CASSVAGGPLLGYGYTF
.	TRBV5-4	TRBJ2-7	.	CASSAPPARDGEQYF
.	TRBV27	TRBJ2-7	.	CASSFSSGTFIEQYF
.	TRBV7-8	TRBJ2-7	.	CASTPRVSSYEQYF
.	TRBV5-5	TRBJ1-2	once	CASSRGDVNYGYTF
TRBD1	TRBV27	TRBJ1-4	.	CASSAGQVNEKLFF
.	TRBV4-3	TRBJ1-5	.	CASSQEDNTYQPQHF
.	TRBV9	TRBJ1-5	.	CASSVEAVNQPQHF
.	TRBV7-9	TRBJ2-6	.	CASSRTGSGANVLTF
.	TRBV11-3	TRBJ2-1	.	CASSLERREQFF
.	TRBV27	TRBJ2-7	.	CASSQQGPYEQYF
.	TRBV5-6	TRBJ1-1	.	CASSSGPGRSTEAFF
.	TRBV6-1	TRBJ1-3	.	CASSEDPVIVDHSGNTIYF
.	TRBV7-6	TRBJ1-2	.	CASSLRGSGAYGYTF
.	TRBV7-3	TRBJ2-1	.	CASSLLGSGYEQFF
TRBD1	TRBV29-1	TRBJ2-7	.	CSVEQGESYEQYF
.	TRBV29-1	TRBJ2-2	once	CSVEGRGRQGLNTGELFF
.	TRBV29-1	TRBJ1-2	.	CSVEDRARQGDGYTF
.	TRBV7-9	TRBJ2-3	.	CASSPGIDTQYF
.	TRBV6-1	TRBJ2-1	.	CAIRQNSYNEQFF
.	TRBV4-1	TRBJ1-1	.	CASSQVMAAYPLNTEAFF
.	TRBV28	TRBJ2-2	.	CASSPRFEFWTGELFF
.	TRBV10-3	TRBJ2-7	.	CAISESTLTYEQYF